The entry below gives a single TCR beta chain sequence along with its context. Per the authors' pipeline: Amplification of reference gene primers was used by the study to estimate nucleated cell counts. Profiled with immunoSEQ multiplex PCR; TCRdb holds only in-frame clones, not every one. D and trimming come from the DNA, and the V and J calls and clone size come from that table. The profile covers some 110,000 clones, with over 80% appearing a single time and over 2% taken by the ten largest. Per the germline V gene, CDR1 is LNHNV and CDR2 is YYDKDF (reference sequence). This CDR3 has 15 residues. Between the trimmed V and J ends, which lost 5 bases and 0 bases, there was a span of 13 bases. This entry comes from a study of blood T cell repertoires in COVID-19. Looking at the study overall: Specimens from acute and convalescent COVID-19 originated in the United States, Italy and Spain. In each case, the material was cDNA or gDNA derived from T cells, B-cell-depleted T cells, or PBMCs.

The sample consisted of peripheral blood. This TCR came from a man between 25 and 39 years old with acute or convalescent COVID-19. The chain recombines TRBV15 with TRBJ1-1, with D perhaps TRBD1 (5 bases). The CDR3 nucleotides read TGTGCCACCAGCGGAAGACAGCTCATGAACACTGAAGCTTTCTTT. Its protein product is CATSGRQLMNTEAFF.